This T cell receptor beta chain was identified in a study of OX40 agonist ivuxolimab in advanced cancers. For the study at large: With a range of roughly 20 to 90, age averaged approximately 60 years, and roughly 80% were male. Checkpoint inhibitors had been given previously to under 50% of patients. Study findings and constraints: The authors also found low normalized T-cell clonal expansion in some nonresponders.

Trimming removed 4 bases at V and 7 bases at J, with 19 bases between. Germline V gene data show CDR1 as SGHDN and CDR2 as FVKESK. The CDR3 sequence is 16 residues long. As concerns this clone: What it binds is unknown.

Profiled with immunoSEQ multiplex PCR; TCRdb holds only in-frame clones, not every one. The sample shows fewer than 70,000 clones, around 90% of them seen only once. This chain joins TRBV14 and TRBJ1-4, with D possibly being TRBD1 (5 bases). Material: CD4+ or CD8+ T cells sorted from blood, obtained in a trial of the OX40 agonist ivuxolimab. This receptor was obtained from an adult with an advanced solid tumor such as melanoma, head and neck, liver or kidney cancer. This chain's CDR3 is CASSRSPLGGIEKLFF. The CDR3 region has the DNA TGTGCCAGCAGCCGTTCCCCCCTGGGGGGGATTGAAAAACTGTTTTTT.